These T cell receptor beta chains were read from a single sample in a study of early T cells in non-severe SARS-CoV-2 infection. TCRdb reprocessed the 5' RACE reads via MiXCR and lists one record per CDR3 protein. The table shows almost 45,000 distinct CDR3 sequences, with roughly 6% occurring only once. Sequencing input: whole blood. These receptors came from an adult who was a healthcare worker with PCR-confirmed SARS-CoV-2 infection or an uninfected control (not recorded which). The CDR3 runs from the conserved cysteine through the conserved F or W. The D gene is left open where the match is weak. Size is stated for part of the rows, as once, few or many counts, or as a class when the clone is expanded.

few	TRBV13	TRBJ1-1	.	CASSWGRVTEAFF	TGTGCCAGCAGTTGGGGCAGGGTCACTGAAGCTTTCTTT
few	TRBV4-1	TRBJ2-7	TRBD2	CASSQDAGVPYEQYF	TGCGCCAGCAGCCAAGACGCGGGGGTTCCCTACGAGCAGTACTTC
.	TRBV6-5	TRBJ2-2	TRBD1	CASRGTGGVGTGELFF	TGTGCCAGCAGGGGGACAGGAGGGGTCGGCACCGGGGAGCTGTTTTTT
many	TRBV30	TRBJ2-7	.	CAWSGDYEQYF	TGTGCCTGGAGTGGGGACTACGAGCAGTACTTC
few	TRBV7-6	TRBJ2-2	.	CASSLETITGELFF	TGTGCCAGCAGCTTAGAAACGATCACCGGGGAGCTGTTTTTT
many	TRBV14	TRBJ1-1	.	CASSQVGGRVSEAFF	TGTGCCAGCAGCCAAGTAGGCGGAAGAGTCTCTGAAGCTTTCTTT
.	TRBV5-1	TRBJ2-5	.	CASSPGGQRQETQYF	TGCGCCAGCAGCCCTGGAGGCCAGCGCCAAGAGACCCAGTACTTC
many	TRBV5-6	TRBJ2-7	.	CASCTGTYRYEQYF	TGTGCCAGCTGTACCGGGACTTACCGCTACGAGCAGTACTTC
many	TRBV20-1	TRBJ1-6	.	CSARDGGYNSPLHF	TGCAGTGCTAGAGATGGGGGGTATAATTCACCCCTCCACTTT
many	TRBV30	TRBJ1-4	TRBD1	CAWRYGQETNEKLFF	TGTGCCTGGAGATACGGACAGGAAACTAATGAAAAACTGTTTTTT
.	TRBV13	TRBJ2-3	.	CASSLRKGVSDTQYF	TGTGCCAGCAGCCTCAGGAAAGGGGTCTCAGATACGCAGTATTTT
many	TRBV5-1	TRBJ1-1	TRBD1	CASSGGTVNTEAFF	TGCGCCAGCAGCGGCGGGACAGTGAACACTGAAGCTTTCTTT
few	TRBV5-4	TRBJ1-3	.	CASSFSVSNTIYF	TGTGCCAGCAGCTTTTCGGTTTCGAACACCATATATTTT
.	TRBV7-2	TRBJ2-5	.	CASSLTDVGTQYF	TGTGCCAGCAGCTTGACCGATGTCGGGACCCAGTACTTC
few	TRBV15	TRBJ1-5	.	CATSRDRVGQPQHF	TGTGCCACCAGCAGAGACAGGGTTGGCCAGCCCCAGCATTTT
many	TRBV20-1	TRBJ2-4	.	CSAPKITGGDVGIQYF	TGCAGTGCTCCTAAGATAACAGGGGGGGATGTGGGCATTCAGTACTTC
many	TRBV2	TRBJ2-1	.	CASSEDPRNEQFF	TGTGCCAGCAGTGAAGACCCCCGGAATGAGCAGTTCTTC
.	TRBV4-3	TRBJ2-2	.	CASSQVVDRTGELFF	TGCGCCAGCAGCCAAGTAGTCGACCGAACCGGGGAGCTGTTTTTT
many	TRBV14	TRBJ1-4	.	CASSHLAGDIYANEKLFF	TGTGCCAGCAGCCATTTGGCAGGCGACATATATGCTAATGAAAAACTGTTTTTT
many	TRBV10-2	TRBJ1-6	.	CASNLSENSPLHF	TGCGCCAGCAACCTTTCGGAAAATTCACCCCTCCACTTT
many	TRBV5-1	TRBJ2-5	.	CASSLSTRQETQYF	TGCGCCAGCAGCTTATCGACTAGGCAAGAGACCCAGTACTTC
few	TRBV7-9	TRBJ1-1	.	CASSYAANTEAFF	TGTGCCAGCAGTTATGCAGCGAACACTGAAGCTTTCTTT
many	TRBV6-5	TRBJ1-1	.	CASSYLRQAFF	TGTGCCAGCAGTTACTTGCGGCAAGCTTTCTTT
.	TRBV6-1	TRBJ2-5	TRBD2	CASSGLAGGQETQYF	TGTGCCAGCAGTGGACTAGCGGGGGGCCAAGAGACCCAGTACTTC
many	TRBV24-1	TRBJ1-2	.	CATSDSSGYYGYTF	TGTGCCACCAGTGACTCCAGCGGGTACTATGGCTACACCTTC
.	TRBV28	TRBJ1-1	.	CASSHGLPEAFF	TGTGCCAGCAGTCACGGGCTGCCTGAAGCTTTCTTT
many	TRBV7-3	TRBJ2-7	.	CASSLRGFDEQYF	TGTGCCAGCAGCTTAAGAGGGTTCGACGAGCAGTACTTC
.	TRBV7-8	TRBJ2-4	.	CASSFEFRGIQYF	TGTGCCAGCAGCTTTGAGTTCAGGGGCATTCAGTACTTC
.	TRBV5-1	TRBJ2-7	TRBD1	CASSSGTGVDEQYF	TGCGCCAGCAGCTCGGGGACAGGGGTCGACGAGCAGTACTTC
many	TRBV27	TRBJ2-7	.	CASSLRGGVDEQYF	TGTGCCAGCAGTTTAAGGGGCGGGGTCGACGAGCAGTACTTC
many	TRBV5-6	TRBJ1-1	TRBD1	CASSSGQGRNTEAFF	TGTGCCAGCAGCTCGGGACAGGGGCGAAACACTGAAGCTTTCTTT
few	TRBV3-1	TRBJ1-1	.	CASSQDPGGSNTEAFF	TGTGCCAGCAGCCAAGATCCGGGCGGGAGCAACACTGAAGCTTTCTTT
many	TRBV5-1	TRBJ2-6	TRBD1	CASSLMERGPSPGSGANVLTF	TGCGCCAGCAGCTTGATGGAAAGGGGGCCTAGCCCCGGGTCTGGGGCCAACGTCCTGACTTTC
many	TRBV5-6	TRBJ2-1	TRBD2	CASSWWSGGAWNEQFF	TGTGCCAGCAGCTGGTGGAGCGGGGGGGCCTGGAATGAGCAGTTCTTC
few	TRBV5-1	TRBJ2-3	.	CASSSRQGGDTQYF	TGCGCCAGCAGCTCAAGACAGGGAGGAGATACGCAGTATTTT
few	TRBV7-2	TRBJ1-3	.	CASSLGTWLSGNTIYF	TGTGCCAGCAGCTTAGGGACTTGGCTCTCTGGAAACACCATATATTTT
many	TRBV4-2	TRBJ1-6	.	CASSHREDVEASPLHF	TGTGCCAGCAGCCACCGGGAAGACGTTGAGGCCTCACCCCTCCACTTT
few	TRBV6-5	TRBJ1-3	.	CASRPGVSGNTIYF	TGTGCCAGCAGGCCGGGGGTCTCAGGAAACACCATATATTTT
many	TRBV11-1	TRBJ2-3	TRBD1	CASSPTGGLTDTQYF	TGTGCCAGCAGCCCGACAGGGGGACTGACAGATACGCAGTATTTT
many	TRBV30	TRBJ2-7	.	CAWSVKGNSYEQYF	TGTGCCTGGAGTGTAAAGGGCAATTCCTACGAGCAGTACTTC
many	TRBV19	TRBJ1-1	.	CASKGGQGGTEAFF	TGTGCCAGTAAAGGCGGGCAGGGAGGCACTGAAGCTTTCTTT
few	TRBV14	TRBJ2-7	TRBD2	CASSRTSGFHEQYF	TGTGCCAGCAGCCGGACTAGCGGGTTCCACGAGCAGTACTTC
many	TRBV9	TRBJ1-5	.	CASRATGNQPQHF	TGTGCCAGCAGGGCCACGGGCAATCAGCCCCAGCATTTT